These 8 T cell receptor beta chains were all obtained from the same sample, sequenced in a study of T cell responses to AZD1222 COVID-19 vaccine. This table comes from immunoSEQ multiplex PCR, and its TCRdb copy is limited to in-frame clones, with some not included. This sample has over 35,000 clones, with about four fifths found just once. This specimen was peripheral blood, taken 28 days after the second dose of the MenACWY control vaccine. The receptor set was obtained from an adult who received the MenACWY meningococcal vaccine as a control.

CDR3 sequence: CASRTNHNEKLFF. DNA of the CDR3: TGTGCCAGCAGAACGAACCACAATGAAAAACTGTTTTTT. This sequence joins TRBV28 and TRBJ1-4; D uncertain. V dropped 6 bases and J dropped 5 bases, with 10 bases sitting between them. CDR3 size: 13 residues. In germline, CDR1 is MDHEN, CDR2 SYDVKM.

This clone has just a few counts. J is TRBJ1-3 and V is TRBV30; TRBD1 matches at 12 bases. The trim removed 5 bases at V and 0 bases at J, leaving 14 bases unmatched. The CDR3 length is 19 residues. Germline V gene lookup returns CDR1 GTSNPN and CDR2 SVGIG (reference sequence). CDR3 amino acids: CAWGGQGAHLDLSGNTIYF. DNA for the CDR3: TGTGCCTGGGGGGGACAGGGGGCTCACCTAGACCTCTCTGGAAACACCATATATTTT.

The chain carries TRBV7-9 and TRBJ2-1, with unresolved D. The CDR3 is 15 amino acids. Germline-derived CDR1 and CDR2 are SEHNR and FQNEAQ (reference sequence). V was pared by 2 bases and J by 0 bases, with 8 bases between. This CDR3 is CASSLLRSSYNEQFF. The CDR3 region has the DNA TGTGCCAGCAGCTTATTGCGGAGCTCCTACAATGAGCAGTTCTTC.

The chain carries TRBV7-2 and TRBJ1-2; tentatively, D is TRBD1 (5 bases). V gave up 1 base and J gave up 4 bases, with 13 bases separating them. Germline CDR1 SGHTA, CDR2 FQGNSA. The CDR3 has 15 amino acids. In DNA form, the CDR3 reads TGTGCCAGCAGCTTAGGAGTATCCAGGGCCTATGGCTACACCTTC. It specifies CASSLGVSRAYGYTF.

The rearrangement joins TRBV7-3 to TRBJ1-1; possible D gene TRBD1, 5 bases. CDR1 and CDR2 from the germline V gene are SGHTA and FQGTGA. CDR3 length equals 15 residues. Trimming removed 5 bases from V and 11 bases from J, with 24 bases in between. The CDR3 sequence: CASSLMHGTRLWAFF. DNA of the CDR3: TGTGCCAGCAGCCTTATGCACGGGACCCGGCTATGGGCTTTCTTT.

The genes are TRBV7-6 and TRBJ1-1, with TRBD1 identical over 8 bases. From germline, CDR1 is SGHVS and CDR2 FNYEAQ. Trimming cost V 2 bases and J 0 bases; bases outside gene matches: 2. The CDR3 length is 15 residues. This CDR3 is CASSLRQGLNTEAFF. In DNA, the CDR3 is TGTGCCAGCAGCTTACGACAGGGGTTGAACACTGAAGCTTTCTTT.

V usage is TRBV28 and J usage is TRBJ1-3; perhaps TRBD1 as D (6 bases). V lost 2 bases and J lost 0, with 14 bases in between. The germline V gene has CDR1 MDHEN and CDR2 SYDVKM. This CDR3 comprises 17 residues. The CDR3 DNA reads as TGTGCCAGCAGTTTACCGAGACAGGCTACCTCTGGAAACACCATATATTTT. It translates to CASSLPRQATSGNTIYF.

J is TRBJ1-4 and V is TRBV28, with D perhaps matching TRBD1 (6 bases). Germline CDR1 and CDR2: MDHEN and SYDVKM. This CDR3 is built from 16 residues. V was cut by 5 bases and J by 0 bases, with 13 bases left in between. CDR3 DNA sequence: TGTGCCAGCAGTGGTTCACAGGGAACAACTAATGAAAAACTGTTTTTT. This translates into CASSGSQGTTNEKLFF.